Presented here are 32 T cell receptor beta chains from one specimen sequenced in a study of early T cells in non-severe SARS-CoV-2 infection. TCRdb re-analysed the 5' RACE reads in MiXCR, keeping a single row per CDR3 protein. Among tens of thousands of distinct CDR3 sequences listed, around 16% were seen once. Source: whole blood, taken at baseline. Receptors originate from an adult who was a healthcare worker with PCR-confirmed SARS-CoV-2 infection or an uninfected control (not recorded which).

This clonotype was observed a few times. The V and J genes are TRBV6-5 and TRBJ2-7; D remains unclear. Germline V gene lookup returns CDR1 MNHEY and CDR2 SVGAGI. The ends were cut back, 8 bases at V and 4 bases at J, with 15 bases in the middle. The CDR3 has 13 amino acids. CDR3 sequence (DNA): TGTGCCAGCCGAAGGGCCTGGGGTTACGAGCAGTACTTC. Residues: CASRRAWGYEQYF.

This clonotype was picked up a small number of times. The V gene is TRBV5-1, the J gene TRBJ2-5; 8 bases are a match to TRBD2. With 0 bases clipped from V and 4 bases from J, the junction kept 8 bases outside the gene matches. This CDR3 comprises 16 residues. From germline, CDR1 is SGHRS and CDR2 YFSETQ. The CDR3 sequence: CASSLATSGGGETQYF. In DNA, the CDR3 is TGCGCCAGCAGCTTGGCAACTAGCGGAGGCGGAGAGACCCAGTACTTC.

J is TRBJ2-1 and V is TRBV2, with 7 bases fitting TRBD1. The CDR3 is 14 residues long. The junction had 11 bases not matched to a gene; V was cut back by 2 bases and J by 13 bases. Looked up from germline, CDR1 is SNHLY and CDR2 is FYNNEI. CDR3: CASSETTGVFSQFF. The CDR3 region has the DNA TGTGCCAGCAGTGAAACCACAGGGGTTTTTTCCCAGTTCTTC. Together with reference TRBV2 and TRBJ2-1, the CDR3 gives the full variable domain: EPEVTQTPSHQVTQMGQEVILRCVPISNHLYFYWYRQILGQKVEFLVSFYNNEISEKSEIFDDQFSVERPDGSNFTLKIRSTKLEDSAMYFCASSETTGVFSQFFGPGTRLTVL.

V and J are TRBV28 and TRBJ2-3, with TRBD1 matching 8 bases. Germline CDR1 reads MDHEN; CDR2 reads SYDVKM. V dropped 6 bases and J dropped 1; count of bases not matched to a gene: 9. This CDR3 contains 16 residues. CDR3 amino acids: CASRFRGQGRTDTQYF. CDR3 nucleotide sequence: TGTGCCAGCAGATTCCGAGGACAGGGTCGCACAGATACGCAGTATTTT.

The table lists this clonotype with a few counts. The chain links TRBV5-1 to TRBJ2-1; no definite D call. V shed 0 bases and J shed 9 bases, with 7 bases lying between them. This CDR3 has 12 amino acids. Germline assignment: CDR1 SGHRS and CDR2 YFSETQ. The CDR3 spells CASSLAEAEQFF. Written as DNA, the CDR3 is TGCGCCAGCAGCTTGGCAGAAGCTGAGCAGTTCTTC.

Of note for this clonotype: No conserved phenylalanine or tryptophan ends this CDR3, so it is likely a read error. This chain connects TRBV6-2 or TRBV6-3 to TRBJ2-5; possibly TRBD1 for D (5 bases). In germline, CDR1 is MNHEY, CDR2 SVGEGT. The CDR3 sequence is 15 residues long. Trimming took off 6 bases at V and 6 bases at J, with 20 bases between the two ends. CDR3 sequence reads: CASSLLDIIAKTQYS. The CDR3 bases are TGTGCCAGCAGCTTACTGGACATCATAGCCAAGACCCAGTACTCC.

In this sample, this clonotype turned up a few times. The CDR3 is CASSGRERYEQYF. CDR3 coding DNA: TGCGCCAGCAGCGGGAGGGAGCGCTACGAGCAGTACTTC. V and J are TRBV5-1 and TRBJ2-7, with 7 bases identical to TRBD2. CDR3 size: 13 residues. V dropped 4 bases and J dropped 3; count of bases not matched to a gene: 4. The germline CDR1 and CDR2 sequences are SGHRS and YFSETQ. Looking up the rest from reference TRBV5-1 and TRBJ2-7 gives the full variable domain: KAGVTQTPRYLIKTRGQQVTLSCSPISGHRSVSWYQQTPGQGLQFLFEYFSETQRNKGNFPGRFSGRQFSNSRSEMNVSTLELGDSALYLCASSGRERYEQYFGPGTRLTVT.

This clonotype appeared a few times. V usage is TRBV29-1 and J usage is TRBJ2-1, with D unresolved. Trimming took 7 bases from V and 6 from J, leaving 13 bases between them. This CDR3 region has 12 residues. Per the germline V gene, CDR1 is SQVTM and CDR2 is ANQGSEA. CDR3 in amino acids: CSGWVLGNEQFF. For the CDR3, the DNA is TGCAGCGGTTGGGTTCTCGGCAATGAGCAGTTCTTC.

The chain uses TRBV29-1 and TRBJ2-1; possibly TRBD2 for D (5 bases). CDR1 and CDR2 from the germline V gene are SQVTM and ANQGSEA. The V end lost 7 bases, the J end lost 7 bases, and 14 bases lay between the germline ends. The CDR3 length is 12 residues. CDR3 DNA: TGCAGCGGGTCGGGAATTCGGAATGAGCAGTTCTTC. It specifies CSGSGIRNEQFF.

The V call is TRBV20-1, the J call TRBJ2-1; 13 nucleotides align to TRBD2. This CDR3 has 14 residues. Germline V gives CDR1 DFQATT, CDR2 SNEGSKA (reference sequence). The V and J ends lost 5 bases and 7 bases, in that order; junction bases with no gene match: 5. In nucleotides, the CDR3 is TGCAGTGCTCGGACTAGCGGGGGTCCTAATGAGCAGTTCTTC. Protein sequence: CSARTSGGPNEQFF.

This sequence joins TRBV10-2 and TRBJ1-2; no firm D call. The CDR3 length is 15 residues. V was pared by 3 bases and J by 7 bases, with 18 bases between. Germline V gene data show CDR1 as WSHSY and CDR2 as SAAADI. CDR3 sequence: CASSERKGSLAGYTF. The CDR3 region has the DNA TGCGCCAGCAGTGAAAGGAAGGGATCCCTCGCTGGCTACACCTTC.

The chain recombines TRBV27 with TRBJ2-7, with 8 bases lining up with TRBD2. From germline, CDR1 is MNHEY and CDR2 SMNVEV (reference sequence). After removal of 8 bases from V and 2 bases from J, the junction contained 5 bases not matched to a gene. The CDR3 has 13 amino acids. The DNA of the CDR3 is TGTGCCAGCTCGGGAGGGGACCCCTACGAGCAGTACTTC. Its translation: CASSGGDPYEQYF.

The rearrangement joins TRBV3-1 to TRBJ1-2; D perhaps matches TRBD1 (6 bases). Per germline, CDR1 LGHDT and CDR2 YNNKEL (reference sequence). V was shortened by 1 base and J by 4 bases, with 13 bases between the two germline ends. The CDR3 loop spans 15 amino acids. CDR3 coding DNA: TGTGCCAGCAGCCAAGGAGCGGGGGCTGGCTATGGCTACACCTTC. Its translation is CASSQGAGAGYGYTF.

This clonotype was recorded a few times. The CDR3 reads CASTVGLAGTGELFF. The CDR3 nucleotides are TGTGCCAGCACCGTGGGACTAGCGGGGACCGGGGAGCTGTTTTTT. V gene TRBV12-3 or TRBV12-4 combines with J gene TRBJ2-2; TRBD2 matches 13 bases. Germline trimming cut 7 bases from V and 5 bases from J; bases unmatched to any gene: 4. The CDR3 contains 15 residues.

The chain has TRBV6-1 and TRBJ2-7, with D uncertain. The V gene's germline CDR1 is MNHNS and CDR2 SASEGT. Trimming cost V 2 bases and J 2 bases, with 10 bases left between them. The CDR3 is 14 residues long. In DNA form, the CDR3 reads TGTGCCAGCAGTGAATATGGGGTCCCCTACGAGCAGTACTTC. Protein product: CASSEYGVPYEQYF.

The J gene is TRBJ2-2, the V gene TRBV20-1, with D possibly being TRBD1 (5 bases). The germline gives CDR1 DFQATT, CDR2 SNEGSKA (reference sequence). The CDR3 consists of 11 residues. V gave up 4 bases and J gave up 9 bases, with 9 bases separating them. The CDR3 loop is CSAKSGWELFF. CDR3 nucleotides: TGCAGTGCTAAGTCAGGGTGGGAGCTGTTTTTT.

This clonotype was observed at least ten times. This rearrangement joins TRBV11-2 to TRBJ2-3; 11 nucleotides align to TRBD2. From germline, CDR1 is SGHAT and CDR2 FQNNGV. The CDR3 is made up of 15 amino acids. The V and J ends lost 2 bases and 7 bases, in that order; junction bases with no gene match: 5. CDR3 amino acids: CASSLIAGGQHTQYF. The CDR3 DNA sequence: TGTGCCAGCAGCTTAATAGCGGGGGGGCAGCATACGCAGTATTTT.

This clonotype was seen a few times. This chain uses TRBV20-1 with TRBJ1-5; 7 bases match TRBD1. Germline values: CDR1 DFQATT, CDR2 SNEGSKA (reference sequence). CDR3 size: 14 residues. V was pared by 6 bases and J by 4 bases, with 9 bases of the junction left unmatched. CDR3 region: CSARAGTANQPQHF. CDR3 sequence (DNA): TGCAGTGCGAGGGCCGGGACAGCTAATCAGCCCCAGCATTTT.

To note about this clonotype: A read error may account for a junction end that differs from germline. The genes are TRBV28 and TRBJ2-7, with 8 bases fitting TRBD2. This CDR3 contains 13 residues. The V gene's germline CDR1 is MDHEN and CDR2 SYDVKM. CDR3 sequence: CASTLAGISEQYF. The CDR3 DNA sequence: TGTGCCAGCACTTTAGCGGGAATCTCCGAGCAGTACTTC. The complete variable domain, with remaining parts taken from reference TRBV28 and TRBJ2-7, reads DVKVTQSSRYLVKRTGEKVFLECVQDMDHENMFWYRQDPGLGLRLIYFSYDVKMKEKGDIPEGYSVSREKKERFSLILESASTNQTSMYLCASTLAGISEQYFGPGTRLTVT.

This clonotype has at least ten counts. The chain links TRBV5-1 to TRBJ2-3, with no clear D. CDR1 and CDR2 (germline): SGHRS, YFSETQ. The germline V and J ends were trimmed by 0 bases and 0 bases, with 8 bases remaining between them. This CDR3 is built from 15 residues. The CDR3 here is CASSLERVSTDTQYF. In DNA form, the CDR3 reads TGCGCCAGCAGCTTGGAACGGGTTAGCACAGATACGCAGTATTTT.

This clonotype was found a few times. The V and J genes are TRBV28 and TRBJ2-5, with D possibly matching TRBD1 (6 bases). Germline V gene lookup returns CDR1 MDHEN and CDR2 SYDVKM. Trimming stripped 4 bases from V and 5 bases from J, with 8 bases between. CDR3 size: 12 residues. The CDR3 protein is CASSSQGETQYF. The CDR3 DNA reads TGTGCCAGCAGTTCTCAGGGGGAGACCCAGTACTTC.

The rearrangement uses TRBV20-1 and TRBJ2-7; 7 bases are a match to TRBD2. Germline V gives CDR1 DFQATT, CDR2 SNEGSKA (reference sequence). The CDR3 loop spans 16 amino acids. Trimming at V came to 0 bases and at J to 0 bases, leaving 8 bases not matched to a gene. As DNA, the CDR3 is TGCAGTGCTAGAGATCGCCAGCGGGGTGACTCCTACGAGCAGTACTTC. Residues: CSARDRQRGDSYEQYF.

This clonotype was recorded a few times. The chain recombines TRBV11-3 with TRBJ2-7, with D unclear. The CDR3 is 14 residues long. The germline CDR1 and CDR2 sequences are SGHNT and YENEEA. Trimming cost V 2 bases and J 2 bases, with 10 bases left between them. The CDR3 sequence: CASSLLSLPYEQYF. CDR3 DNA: TGTGCCAGCAGCTTACTCAGCCTCCCCTACGAGCAGTACTTC.

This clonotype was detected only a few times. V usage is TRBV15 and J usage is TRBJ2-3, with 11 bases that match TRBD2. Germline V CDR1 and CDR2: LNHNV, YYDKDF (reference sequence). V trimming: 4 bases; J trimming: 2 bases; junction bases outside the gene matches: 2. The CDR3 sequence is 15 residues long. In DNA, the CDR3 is TGTGCCACCAGCAAGACTAGCGGGACCACAGATACGCAGTATTTT. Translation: CATSKTSGTTDTQYF.

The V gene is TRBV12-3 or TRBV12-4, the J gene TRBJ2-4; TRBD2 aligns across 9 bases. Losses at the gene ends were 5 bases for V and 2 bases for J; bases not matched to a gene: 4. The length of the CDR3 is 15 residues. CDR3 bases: TGTGCCAGCAGTAAGCGGGGGGTGTCCAAAAACATTCAGTACTTC. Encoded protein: CASSKRGVSKNIQYF.

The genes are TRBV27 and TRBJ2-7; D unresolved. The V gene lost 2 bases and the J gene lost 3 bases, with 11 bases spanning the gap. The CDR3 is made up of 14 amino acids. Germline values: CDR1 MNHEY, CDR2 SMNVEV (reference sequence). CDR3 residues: CASSLVGRNYEQYF. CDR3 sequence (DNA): TGTGCCAGCAGTTTAGTAGGACGGAACTACGAGCAGTACTTC.

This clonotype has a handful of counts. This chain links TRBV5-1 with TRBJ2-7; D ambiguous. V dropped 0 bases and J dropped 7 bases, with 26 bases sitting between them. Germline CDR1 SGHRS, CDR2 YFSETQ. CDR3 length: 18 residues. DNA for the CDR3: TGCGCCAGCAGCTTGGCACTGAGGACCCTACCCCACCCTGGGGAGCAGTACTTC. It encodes CASSLALRTLPHPGEQYF. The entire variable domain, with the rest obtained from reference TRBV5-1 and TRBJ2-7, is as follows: KAGVTQTPRYLIKTRGQQVTLSCSPISGHRSVSWYQQTPGQGLQFLFEYFSETQRNKGNFPGRFSGRQFSNSRSEMNVSTLELGDSALYLCASSLALRTLPHPGEQYFGPGTRLTVT.

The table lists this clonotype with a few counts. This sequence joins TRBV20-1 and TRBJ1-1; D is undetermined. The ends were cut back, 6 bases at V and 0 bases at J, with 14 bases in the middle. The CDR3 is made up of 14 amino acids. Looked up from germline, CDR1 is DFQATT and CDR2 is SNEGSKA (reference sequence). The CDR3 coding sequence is TGCAGTGCAACCCCCGAATCAGTGAACACTGAAGCTTTCTTT. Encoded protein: CSATPESVNTEAFF.

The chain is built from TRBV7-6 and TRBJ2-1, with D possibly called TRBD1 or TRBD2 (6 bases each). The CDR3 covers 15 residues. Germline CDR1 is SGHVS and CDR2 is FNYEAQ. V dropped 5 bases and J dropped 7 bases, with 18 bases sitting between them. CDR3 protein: CASSVRDTPGNEQFF. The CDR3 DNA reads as TGTGCCAGCAGCGTGCGGGACACCCCGGGGAATGAGCAGTTCTTC.

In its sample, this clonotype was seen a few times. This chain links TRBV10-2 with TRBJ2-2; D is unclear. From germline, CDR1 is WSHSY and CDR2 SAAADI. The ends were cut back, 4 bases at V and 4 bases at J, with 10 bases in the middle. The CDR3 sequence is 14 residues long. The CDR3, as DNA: TGCGCCAGCAGTGTACATTCCACCACCGGGGAGCTGTTTTTT. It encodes CASSVHSTTGELFF.

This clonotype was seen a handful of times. The CDR3 sequence: CASSLVGADGYTF. CDR3 bases: TGTGCCAGCAGCTTAGTAGGGGCTGATGGCTACACCTTC. J is TRBJ1-2 and V is TRBV11-2; possibly TRBD1 for D (5 bases). From germline, CDR1 is SGHAT and CDR2 FQNNGV. V was cut by 1 base and J by 6 bases, with 9 bases left in between. The CDR3 sequence is 13 residues long.

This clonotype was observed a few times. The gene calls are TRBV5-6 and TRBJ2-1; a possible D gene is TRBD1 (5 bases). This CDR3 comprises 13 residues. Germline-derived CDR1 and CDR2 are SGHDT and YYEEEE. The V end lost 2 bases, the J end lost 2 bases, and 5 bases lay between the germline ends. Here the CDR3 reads CASSLGAYNEQFF. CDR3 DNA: TGTGCCAGCAGCTTAGGGGCCTACAATGAGCAGTTCTTC.